The 8 T cell receptor beta chains reported below all come from one sample, sequenced in a study of blood T cell repertoires in COVID-19. Produced via immunoSEQ multiplex PCR; TCRdb's table is partial and in-frame only. The sample has about 28,000 clones, over 75% seen once. The sequenced sample consisted of peripheral blood. The origin of the receptors is a human donor in a cohort sampled during active COVID-19.

The genes are TRBV5-4 and TRBJ2-5, with unresolved D. V was trimmed by 0 bases and J by 5 bases, leaving 11 bases between them. The CDR3 consists of 14 residues. From germline, CDR1 is SGHNT and CDR2 YYREEE (reference sequence). The CDR3 reads CASSLGMESETQYF. CDR3 bases: TGTGCCAGCAGCTTGGGGATGGAGTCGGAGACCCAGTACTTC.

V gene TRBV5-4 combines with J gene TRBJ1-5; the D is unclear. From germline, CDR1 is SGHNT and CDR2 YYREEE (reference sequence). This CDR3 spans 13 amino acids. The V gene lost 4 bases and the J gene lost 2 bases, with 7 bases spanning the gap. This chain's CDR3 is CASSLYGNQPQHF. In nucleotides, the CDR3 is TGTGCCAGCAGCCTCTATGGCAATCAGCCCCAGCATTTT.

The chain carries TRBV2 and TRBJ1-1; 9 bases line up with TRBD1. The CDR3 consists of 14 residues. V lost 5 bases and J lost 5; bases outside the gene matches: 6. Germline assignment: CDR1 SNHLY and CDR2 FYNNEI. CDR3 bases: TGTGCCAGCAGTTACAGGGGGCGTGGGACTGAAGCTTTCTTT. Translation gives CASSYRGRGTEAFF.

The V gene is TRBV5-1, the J gene TRBJ2-5; D possibly corresponds to TRBD1 (6 bases). The CDR3 totals 13 residues. Germline V gene data show CDR1 as SGHRS and CDR2 as YFSETQ. Between the trimmed V and J ends, which lost 10 bases and 2 bases, there was a span of 15 bases. The CDR3 bases are TGCGCCTCCTCCAGGGGCGCGCAAGAGACCCAGTACTTC. Encoded protein: CASSRGAQETQYF. The variable domain in full, with the rest retrieved from reference TRBV5-1 and TRBJ2-5, is KAGVTQTPRYLIKTRGQQVTLSCSPISGHRSVSWYQQTPGQGLQFLFEYFSETQRNKGNFPGRFSGRQFSNSRSEMNVSTLELGDSALYLCASSRGAQETQYFGPGTRLLVL.

This chain uses TRBV12-3 or TRBV12-4 with TRBJ1-1; the match to TRBD1 covers 7 bases. V gave up 6 bases and J gave up 5 bases; unmatched junction bases: 3. The CDR3 totals 12 residues. This CDR3 reads CASSQGGTEAFF. Here the CDR3 DNA reads TGTGCCAGCAGCCAGGGGGGAACTGAAGCTTTCTTT.

The J gene is TRBJ2-5, the V gene TRBV9, with a possible D match to TRBD1 (6 bases). The CDR3 extends over 16 amino acids. Germline assignment: CDR1 SGDLS and CDR2 YYNGEE. Trimming shortened V by 0 bases and J by 4 bases, and 16 bases separated the two germline ends. Written as DNA, the CDR3 is TGTGCCAGCAGCGTAGGCGCAGGGGTTCGGGCAGAGACCCAGTACTTC. It specifies CASSVGAGVRAETQYF.

The chain couples TRBV4-1 to TRBJ1-2; D remains ambiguous. Germline V gene sequence: CDR1 MGHRA, CDR2 YSYEKL. This CDR3 spans 13 amino acids. V dropped 1 base and J dropped 5 bases, with 8 bases sitting between them. The chain's CDR3 is CASSQGLRYGYTF. The CDR3 nucleotides read TGCGCCAGCAGCCAAGGGCTGAGGTATGGCTACACCTTC.

The gene calls are TRBV19 and TRBJ2-3; no reliable D call. This CDR3 has 11 residues. The ends were cut back, 5 bases at V and 4 bases at J, with 4 bases in the middle. Germline CDR1 reads LNHDA; CDR2 reads SQIVND (reference sequence). Written as DNA, the CDR3 is TGTGCCAGTAGTTATGCAGATACGCAGTATTTT. Protein sequence: CASSYADTQYF.